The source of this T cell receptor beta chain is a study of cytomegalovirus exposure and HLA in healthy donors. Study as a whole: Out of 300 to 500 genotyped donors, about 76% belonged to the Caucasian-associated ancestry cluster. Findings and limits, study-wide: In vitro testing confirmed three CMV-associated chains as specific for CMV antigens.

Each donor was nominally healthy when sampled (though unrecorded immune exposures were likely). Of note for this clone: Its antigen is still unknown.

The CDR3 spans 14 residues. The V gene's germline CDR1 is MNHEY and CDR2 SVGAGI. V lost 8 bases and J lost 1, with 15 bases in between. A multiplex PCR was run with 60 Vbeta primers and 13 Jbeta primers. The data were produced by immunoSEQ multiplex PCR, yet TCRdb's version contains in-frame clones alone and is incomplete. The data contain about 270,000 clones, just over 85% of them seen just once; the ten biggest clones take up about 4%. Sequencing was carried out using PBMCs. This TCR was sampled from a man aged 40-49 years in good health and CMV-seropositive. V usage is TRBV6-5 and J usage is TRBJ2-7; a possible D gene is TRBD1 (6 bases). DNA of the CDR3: TGTGCCAGCTCGATTTACAGGGAATCCTACGAGCAGTACTTC. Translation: CASSIYRESYEQYF.